The 32 T cell receptor beta chains below all came from one sample that was sequenced in a study of radiotherapy plus CTLA-4 blockade in lung cancer. The repertoire was sequenced with immunoSEQ multiplex PCR; TCRdb's copy has only in-frame clones and lacks some. The sample lists some 110,000 clones; 78% were seen once. The sequencing here drew on peripheral blood, taken from a patient treated with radiotherapy plus ipilimumab. These receptors were obtained from a human donor with non-small cell lung cancer who had a partial response to radiotherapy plus ipilimumab.

The gene calls are TRBV28 and TRBJ1-2; perhaps TRBD1 as D (6 bases). The V end was cut by 5 bases, the J end by 8 bases, with 18 bases between. This CDR3 contains 14 residues. The germline CDR1 and CDR2 sequences are MDHEN and SYDVKM. CDR3 sequence: CASSPPPGVGGYTF. DNA for the CDR3: TGTGCCAGCAGTCCGCCGCCAGGGGTAGGGGGCTACACCTTC.

This clone has only a few counts. This chain connects TRBV5-1 to TRBJ2-1; D possibly corresponds to TRBD1 (5 bases). There are 16 residues in the CDR3. V dropped 4 bases and J dropped 2 bases, with 16 bases sitting between them. Germline CDR1 reads SGHRS; CDR2 reads YFSETQ. CDR3 residues: CASSPMTVLTYNEQFF. Written as DNA, the CDR3 is TGCGCCAGCAGCCCAATGACAGTCTTAACCTACAATGAGCAGTTCTTC.

This chain connects TRBV18 to TRBJ1-2, with a possible D match to TRBD1 (6 bases). This CDR3 comprises 11 residues. In germline, CDR1 is KGHSH, CDR2 LQKENI. The V and J ends lost 6 bases and 7 bases respectively, with 9 bases between them. CDR3 sequence: CASSEQGGYTF. The CDR3 DNA follows: TGTGCCAGCTCCGAACAGGGTGGCTACACCTTC.

V and J are TRBV28 and TRBJ1-3; the D gene is possibly TRBD1 (5 bases). The V gene's germline CDR1 is MDHEN and CDR2 SYDVKM. V lost 1 base to trimming and J lost 4 bases, with 11 bases between them. The CDR3 runs 15 residues. The chain's CDR3 is CASSLSAGLGNTIYF. DNA for the CDR3: TGTGCCAGCAGTTTATCGGCAGGGCTAGGAAACACCATATATTTT.

The V gene is TRBV7-6, the J gene TRBJ2-1, with D possibly TRBD2 on 5 matching bases. The CDR3 is 14 amino acids. Germline CDR1 SGHVS, CDR2 FNYEAQ. The V gene lost 7 bases and the J gene lost 8 bases, with 18 bases spanning the gap. CDR3 sequence: CASTNPREYDEQFF. The CDR3 coding sequence is TGTGCCAGCACCAACCCGAGGGAGTACGATGAGCAGTTCTTC.

The chain is built from TRBV20-1 and TRBJ2-5; D not resolved. This CDR3 comprises 11 residues. Germline V gene sequence: CDR1 DFQATT, CDR2 SNEGSKA (reference sequence). V was shortened by 0 bases and J by 7 bases, with 6 bases between the two germline ends. CDR3 residues: CSARDSGTQYF. For the CDR3, the DNA is TGCAGTGCTAGAGATTCCGGGACCCAGTACTTC.

J is TRBJ2-1 and V is TRBV28; TRBD2 is a possible D gene (6 bases). Germline CDR1 and CDR2: MDHEN and SYDVKM. The CDR3 is 16 residues long. Trimming shortened V by 1 base and J by 2 bases, and 12 bases separated the two germline ends. CDR3 bases: TGTGCCAGCAGTTTATTGCGACTAGTTGCCTACAATGAGCAGTTCTTC. It yields the protein CASSLLRLVAYNEQFF.

The genes are TRBV7-9 and TRBJ2-5; D not certain. The CDR3 spans 14 residues. The ends were cut back, 1 base at V and 1 base at J, with 7 bases in the middle. The germline V gene encodes CDR1 SEHNR and CDR2 FQNEAQ (reference sequence). CDR3 coding DNA: TGTGCCAGCAGCTTAGACACCCGCCAAGAGACCCAGTACTTC. Its protein is CASSLDTRQETQYF.

V and J are TRBV4-3 and TRBJ1-5, with 11 bases aligning to TRBD1. Germline-derived CDR1 and CDR2 are LGHNA and YSLEER. V was clipped by 4 bases and J by 3 bases; unmatched bases: 8. This CDR3 is 17 amino acids long. The CDR3: CASSPQPDRGLNQPQHF. In DNA, the CDR3 is TGCGCCAGCAGCCCTCAACCGGACAGGGGGCTCAATCAGCCCCAGCATTTT.

CDR3 sequence: CASSKPSYYQPQHF. The CDR3 DNA sequence: TGTGCCAGTAGCAAGCCGTCATACTATCAGCCCCAGCATTTT. The chain couples TRBV19 to TRBJ1-5, with no clear D. V was pared by 6 bases and J by 5 bases, with 14 bases between. Germline lookup yields CDR1 LNHDA and CDR2 SQIVND (reference sequence). This CDR3 spans 14 amino acids. Looking up the rest from reference TRBV19 and TRBJ1-5 gives the full variable domain: DGGITQSPKYLFRKEGQNVTLSCEQNLNHDAMYWYRQDPGQGLRLIYYSQIVNDFQKGDIAEGYSVSREKKESFPLTVTSAQKNPTAFYLCASSKPSYYQPQHFGDGTRLSIL.

This clone was recorded once. This sequence joins TRBV7-6 and TRBJ2-1, with a possible D match to TRBD2 (5 bases). Germline V gene sequence: CDR1 SGHVS, CDR2 FNYEAQ. V gave up 3 bases and J gave up 0 bases, with 9 bases separating them. This CDR3 contains 15 residues. CDR3 DNA sequence: TGTGCCAGCAGCTTTTCGGGGAGCTCCTACAATGAGCAGTTCTTC. This encodes CASSFSGSSYNEQFF.

This clone was seen a single time. The chain uses TRBV5-1 and TRBJ2-7; 9 positions agree with TRBD2. Germline CDR1 is SGHRS and CDR2 is YFSETQ. CDR3 length: 15 amino acids. V lost 2 bases, J lost 3 bases, and 6 bases stayed unmatched. The CDR3 DNA follows: TGCGCCAGCAGCTTTTCTAGCGGGACCAACTACGAGCAGTACTTC. This sequence encodes CASSFSSGTNYEQYF.

The chain recombines TRBV5-6 with TRBJ1-1; perhaps TRBD1 as D (6 bases). The CDR3 runs to 13 residues. V was cut by 4 bases and J by 6 bases, with 13 bases left in between. Germline-derived CDR1 and CDR2 are SGHDT and YYEEEE. The CDR3 nucleotides are TGTGCCAGCAGCCCGGTGAGGACAGCTGAAGCTTTCTTT. Translating it yields CASSPVRTAEAFF.

This clone has a handful of counts. CDR3 residues: CASRGTAGLSTGELFF. The CDR3 nucleotides read TGTGCCAGCAGGGGAACCGCGGGTTTAAGCACCGGGGAGCTGTTTTTT. The chain couples TRBV2 to TRBJ2-2; weak D call: TRBD2 (5 bases). Germline CDR1 and CDR2: SNHLY and FYNNEI. V was pared by 6 bases and J by 4 bases, with 18 bases between. The CDR3 covers 16 residues.

This chain joins TRBV27 and TRBJ2-4, with a possible D match to TRBD2 (6 bases). The CDR3 spans 17 residues. Germline assignment: CDR1 MNHEY and CDR2 SMNVEV (reference sequence). V was clipped by 11 bases and J by 0 bases, with 23 bases between them. CDR3 sequence (DNA): TGTGCCGGAAGGGACTCGTATCTGTGGCTAGCCAAAAACATTCAGTACTTC. It encodes CAGRDSYLWLAKNIQYF.

The genes are TRBV7-9 and TRBJ1-2; tentatively, D is TRBD1 (6 bases). This CDR3 comprises 16 residues. Between the trimmed V and J ends, which lost 7 bases and 8 bases, there was a span of 26 bases. CDR1 SEHNR and CDR2 FQNEAQ come from the germline V gene (reference sequence). The CDR3 nucleotides read TGTGCCAGCACCCGGTGGACAGTCAGTCCGCCTGGGGGCTACACCTTC. This codes for CASTRWTVSPPGGYTF.

This chain links TRBV2 with TRBJ2-5; 10 bases are shared with TRBD1. Germline CDR1 is SNHLY and CDR2 is FYNNEI. With V trimmed by 8 bases and J by 2 bases, 8 bases remained unmatched. This CDR3 contains 15 residues. The CDR3 sequence: CASGGGQGSQETQYF. The CDR3 DNA follows: TGTGCCAGCGGGGGGGGACAGGGGTCACAAGAGACCCAGTACTTC.

This rearrangement joins TRBV9 to TRBJ1-1, with D perhaps matching TRBD1 (5 bases). The CDR3 has 14 residues. Germline CDR1 reads SGDLS; CDR2 reads YYNGEE. Between the trimmed V and J ends, which lost 4 bases and 1 base, there was a span of 11 bases. CDR3 in amino acids: CASSPGGSNTEAFF. DNA of the CDR3: TGTGCCAGCAGCCCGGGGGGGTCGAACACTGAAGCTTTCTTT.

This clone was observed a single time. In nucleotides, the CDR3 is TGTGCCACCAGCAGAGATTCGTCATCCACGAGCTCCTATAATTCACCCCTCCACTTT. Translated: CATSRDSSSTSSYNSPLHF. The gene calls are TRBV15 and TRBJ1-6; D is unresolved. This CDR3 comprises 19 residues. V shed 0 bases and J shed 0 bases, with 15 bases lying between them. Germline loops: CDR1 LNHNV, CDR2 YYDKDF (reference sequence). The full variable domain, its missing parts supplied by reference TRBV15 and TRBJ1-6, is DAMVIQNPRYQVTQFGKPVTLSCSQTLNHNVMYWYQQKSSQAPKLLFHYYDKDFNNEADTPDNFQSRRPNTSFCFLDIRSPGLGDTAMYLCATSRDSSSTSSYNSPLHFGNGTRLTVT.

The sample holds a few counts of this clone. V usage is TRBV14 and J usage is TRBJ1-4; the match to TRBD1 covers 8 bases. The CDR3 has 14 residues. V lost 3 bases to trimming and J lost 7 bases; unmatched junction nucleotides: 4. Germline lookup yields CDR1 SGHDN and CDR2 FVKESK. Here the CDR3 DNA reads TGTGCCAGCAGCCATCTACAGGGGGTTGAAAAACTGTTTTTT. Translating gives CASSHLQGVEKLFF. Using reference TRBV14 and TRBJ1-4 for the parts outside the CDR3, the full variable domain is EAGVTQFPSHSVIEKGQTVTLRCDPISGHDNLYWYRRVMGKEIKFLLHFVKESKQDESGMPNNRFLAERTGGTYSTLKVQPAELEDSGVYFCASSHLQGVEKLFFGSGTQLSVL.

The CDR3 is CASSQDRDRVGYEQYF. The CDR3 DNA is TGTGCCAGCAGTCAAGACCGGGACAGGGTAGGGTACGAGCAGTACTTC. This chain joins TRBV6-1 and TRBJ2-7; the match to TRBD1 covers 9 bases. The CDR3 has 16 amino acids. Trimming took 5 bases from V and 4 from J; bases not matched to a gene: 12. Germline V gives CDR1 MNHNS, CDR2 SASEGT.

This clone has a handful of counts. The chain combines TRBV11-1 with TRBJ2-3; no clear D. Germline V gives CDR1 SGHAT, CDR2 FQDESV (reference sequence). CDR3 size: 16 residues. V was pared by 1 base and J by 2 bases, with 13 bases between. CDR3 region: CASSLEALQYTDTQYF. Here the CDR3 DNA reads TGTGCCAGCAGCTTAGAAGCCCTACAGTACACAGATACGCAGTATTTT.

This chain connects TRBV28 to TRBJ1-5, with a possible D match to TRBD1 (5 bases). Trimming shortened V by 7 bases and J by 4 bases, and 14 bases separated the two germline ends. Germline-derived CDR1 and CDR2 are MDHEN and SYDVKM. This CDR3 is 14 amino acids long. The DNA for the CDR3 is TGTGCCAGCACCGACGACAGAATTAATCAGCCCCAGCATTTT. It codes for CASTDDRINQPQHF.

This clone occurred many times. This sequence joins TRBV11-2 and TRBJ2-7; tentatively, D is TRBD1 (6 bases). This CDR3 comprises 14 residues. Looked up from germline, CDR1 is SGHAT and CDR2 is FQNNGV. V was clipped by 1 base and J by 2 bases, with 9 bases between them. CDR3 in DNA: TGTGCCAGCAGCTTAGTCAGGGGCGCCTACGAGCAGTACGTC. Protein sequence: CASSLVRGAYEQYV.

This clone was seen a handful of times. The chain uses TRBV10-3 and TRBJ1-4, with D tentatively TRBD1 (5 bases). The ends were cut back, 3 bases at V and 8 bases at J, with 16 bases in the middle. CDR3 length: 15 residues. Per the germline V gene, CDR1 is ENHRY and CDR2 is SYGVKD. In DNA form, the CDR3 reads TGTGCCATCAGTGATTCGGTACAGGTTCGGGAAAAACTGTTTTTT. Protein: CAISDSVQVREKLFF.

The chain couples TRBV2 to TRBJ2-2, with 8 nucleotides matching TRBD2. After removal of 7 bases from V and 4 bases from J, the junction contained 5 bases not matched to a gene. Per the germline V gene, CDR1 is SNHLY and CDR2 is FYNNEI. The CDR3 has 14 amino acids. The CDR3 nucleotides are TGTGCCAGCACGCGGGAGGTTAGCACCGGGGAGCTGTTTTTT. Its translation: CASTREVSTGELFF.

Comment on this clone: At one end the junction does not follow the germline gene, possibly because of a read error. The chain combines TRBV7-2 with TRBJ2-7; TRBD2 aligns across 12 bases. The CDR3 sequence is 14 residues long. Germline V CDR1 and CDR2: SGHTA, FQGNSA. The CDR3 region has the DNA TGTGCCGGCAGCCCCGGGACTAGCGGGTCCGAGCAGTACTTC. Amino acid sequence: CAGSPGTSGSEQYF. The full variable domain, rest sourced from reference TRBV7-2 and TRBJ2-7, is GAGVSQSPSNKVTEKGKDVELRCDPISGHTALYWYRQSLGQGLEFLIYFQGNSAPDKSGLPSDRFSAERTGGSVSTLTIQRTQQEDSAVYLCAGSPGTSGSEQYFGPGTRLTVT.

This CDR3 is CASSTQGYNSPLHF. In nucleotides, the CDR3 is TGTGCCAGCTCAACCCAGGGCTATAATTCACCCCTCCACTTT. This rearrangement joins TRBV18 to TRBJ1-6; the D gene is possibly TRBD1 (5 bases). This CDR3 has 14 residues. The germline CDR1 and CDR2 sequences are KGHSH and LQKENI. Trimming removed 5 bases at V and 3 bases at J, with 8 bases between. The complete variable domain, with remaining parts taken from reference TRBV18 and TRBJ1-6, reads NAGVMQNPRHLVRRRGQEARLRCSPMKGHSHVYWYRQLPEEGLKFMVYLQKENIIDESGMPKERFSAEFPKEGPSILRIQQVVRGDSAAYFCASSTQGYNSPLHFGNGTRLTVT.

The chain links TRBV27 to TRBJ1-1, with D unresolved. Trimming removed 3 bases at V and 1 base at J, with 12 bases between. This CDR3 region has 15 residues. Germline V gene lookup returns CDR1 MNHEY and CDR2 SMNVEV (reference sequence). CDR3 amino acids: CASSFSVGRNTEAFF. CDR3 sequence (DNA): TGTGCCAGCAGTTTTTCGGTAGGGAGGAACACTGAAGCTTTCTTT.

V is TRBV18 and J is TRBJ2-3, with a tentative D call TRBD2 (6 bases). Germline V gives CDR1 KGHSH, CDR2 LQKENI. V lost 2 bases to trimming and J lost 3 bases, with 6 bases between them. This CDR3 spans 13 amino acids. CDR3 loop: CASSPGGTDTQYF. CDR3 nucleotide sequence: TGTGCCAGCTCACCAGGAGGGACAGATACGCAGTATTTT.

This rearrangement joins TRBV9 to TRBJ1-2, with 12 bases lining up with TRBD1. CDR3 length: 16 residues. After removal of 4 bases from V and 8 bases from J, the junction contained 12 bases not matched to a gene. Germline loops: CDR1 SGDLS, CDR2 YYNGEE. As DNA, the CDR3 is TGTGCCAGCAGCCCCCGGGGACAGGGGGCCTTAGGAGGCTACACCTTC. Its protein product is CASSPRGQGALGGYTF.

A single count supports this clone. The J gene is TRBJ2-3, the V gene TRBV19; TRBD2 is a possible D gene (6 bases). V gave up 8 bases and J gave up 4 bases, with 13 bases separating them. Germline V gene lookup returns CDR1 LNHDA and CDR2 SQIVND (reference sequence). This CDR3 region has 13 residues. The CDR3, as DNA: TGTGCCAGTCGGTTGGGGGGATCAGATACGCAGTATTTT. Amino acid sequence: CASRLGGSDTQYF.